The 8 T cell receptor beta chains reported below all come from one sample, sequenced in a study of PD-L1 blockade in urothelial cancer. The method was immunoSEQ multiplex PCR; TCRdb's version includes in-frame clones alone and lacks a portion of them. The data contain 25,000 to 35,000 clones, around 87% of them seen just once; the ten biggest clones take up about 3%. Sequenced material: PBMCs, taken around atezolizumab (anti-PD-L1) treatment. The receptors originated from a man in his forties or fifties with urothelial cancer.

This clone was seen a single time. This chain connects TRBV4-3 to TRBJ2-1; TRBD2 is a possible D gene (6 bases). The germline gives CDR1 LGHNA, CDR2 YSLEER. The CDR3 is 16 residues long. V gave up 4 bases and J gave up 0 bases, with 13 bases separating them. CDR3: CASSPRGTHSYNEQFF. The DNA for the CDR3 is TGCGCCAGCAGCCCCCGGGGGACTCACTCCTACAATGAGCAGTTCTTC.

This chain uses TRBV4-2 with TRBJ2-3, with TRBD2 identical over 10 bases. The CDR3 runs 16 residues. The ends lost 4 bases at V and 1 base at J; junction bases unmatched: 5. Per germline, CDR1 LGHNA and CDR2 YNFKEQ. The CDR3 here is CASSPSAGGGTDTQYF. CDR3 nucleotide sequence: TGTGCCAGCAGCCCTTCAGCGGGGGGGGGCACAGATACGCAGTATTTT.

The CDR3 reads CASSFRSGESYEQYF. CDR3 coding DNA: TGTGCCAGCAGCTTTCGGTCCGGGGAATCCTACGAGCAGTACTTC. The chain recombines TRBV11-3 with TRBJ2-7, with TRBD2 as a possible D gene (5 bases). Germline values: CDR1 SGHNT, CDR2 YENEEA. This CDR3 is 15 amino acids long. Trimming removed 3 bases from V and 1 base from J, with 13 bases in between.

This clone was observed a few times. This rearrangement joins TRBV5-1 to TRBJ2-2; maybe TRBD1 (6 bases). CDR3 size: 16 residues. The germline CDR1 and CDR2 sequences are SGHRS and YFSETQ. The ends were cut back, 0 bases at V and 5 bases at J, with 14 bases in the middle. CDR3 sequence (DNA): TGCGCCAGCAGCTTGGAATGGGGGCTCGGAACCGGGGAGCTGTTTTTT. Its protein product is CASSLEWGLGTGELFF.

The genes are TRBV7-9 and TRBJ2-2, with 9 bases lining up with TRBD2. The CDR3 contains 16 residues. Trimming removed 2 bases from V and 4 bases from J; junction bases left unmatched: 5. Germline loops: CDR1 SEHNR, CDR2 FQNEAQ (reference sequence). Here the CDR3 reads CASSLTREGRTGELFF. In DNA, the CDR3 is TGTGCCAGCAGCTTAACGCGGGAGGGCCGCACCGGGGAGCTGTTTTTT.

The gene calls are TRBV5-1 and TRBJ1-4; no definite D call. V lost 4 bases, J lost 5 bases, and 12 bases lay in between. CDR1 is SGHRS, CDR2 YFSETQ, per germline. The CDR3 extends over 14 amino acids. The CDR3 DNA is TGCGCCAGCAGCCAGGACGGGAAAAATGAAAAACTGTTTTTT. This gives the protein CASSQDGKNEKLFF.

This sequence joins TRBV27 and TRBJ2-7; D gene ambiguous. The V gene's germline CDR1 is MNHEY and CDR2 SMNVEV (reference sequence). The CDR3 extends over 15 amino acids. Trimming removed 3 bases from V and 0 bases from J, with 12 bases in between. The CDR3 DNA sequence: TGTGCCAGCAGTTTGACGGGTCCCCTCTCCTACGAGCAGTACTTC. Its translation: CASSLTGPLSYEQYF.

This chain's CDR3 is CASSLDLSSGNTIYF. The CDR3 DNA reads TGTGCCAGCAGCTTAGATCTGAGTTCTGGAAACACCATATATTTT. The V call is TRBV11-2, the J call TRBJ1-3, with no clear D. CDR1 and CDR2 (germline): SGHAT, FQNNGV. This CDR3 has 15 amino acids. Trimming cost V 0 bases and J 1 base, with 7 bases left between them.